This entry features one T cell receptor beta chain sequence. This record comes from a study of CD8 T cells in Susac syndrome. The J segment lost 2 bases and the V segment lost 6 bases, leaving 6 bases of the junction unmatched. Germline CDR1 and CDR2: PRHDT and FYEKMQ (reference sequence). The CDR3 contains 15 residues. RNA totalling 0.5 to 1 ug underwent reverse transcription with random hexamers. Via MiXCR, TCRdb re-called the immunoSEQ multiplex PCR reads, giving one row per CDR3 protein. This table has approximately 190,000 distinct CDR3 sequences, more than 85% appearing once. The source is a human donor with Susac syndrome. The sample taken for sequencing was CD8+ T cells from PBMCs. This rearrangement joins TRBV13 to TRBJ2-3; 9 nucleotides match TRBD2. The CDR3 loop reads CASRRLAEDTDTQYF. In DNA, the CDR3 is TGTGCCAGCAGACGACTAGCGGAAGACACAGATACGCAGTATTTT.